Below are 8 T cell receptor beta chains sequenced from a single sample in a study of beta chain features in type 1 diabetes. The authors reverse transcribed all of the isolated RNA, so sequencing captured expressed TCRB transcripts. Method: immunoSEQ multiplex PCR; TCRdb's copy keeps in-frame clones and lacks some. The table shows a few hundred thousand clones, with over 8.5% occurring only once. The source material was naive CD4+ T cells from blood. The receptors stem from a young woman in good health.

This CDR3 reads CASSQGANYGYTF. The CDR3 region has the DNA TGTGCCAGCAGCCAGGGGGCGAACTATGGCTACACCTTC. This chain joins TRBV7-2 and TRBJ1-2, with TRBD1 identical over 8 bases. V lost 5 bases and J lost 2; bases outside the gene matches: 1. The CDR3 covers 13 residues. From germline, CDR1 is SGHTA and CDR2 FQGNSA. Full variable domain (remainder filled in from reference TRBV7-2 and TRBJ1-2): GAGVSQSPSNKVTEKGKDVELRCDPISGHTALYWYRQSLGQGLEFLIYFQGNSAPDKSGLPSDRFSAERTGGSVSTLTIQRTQQEDSAVYLCASSQGANYGYTFGSGTRLTVV.

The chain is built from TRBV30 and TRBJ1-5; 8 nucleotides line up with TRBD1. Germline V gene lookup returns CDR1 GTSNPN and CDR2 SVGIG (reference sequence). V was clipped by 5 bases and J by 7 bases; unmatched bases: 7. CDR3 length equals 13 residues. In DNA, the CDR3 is TGTGCCTGGTCGCAGGGGGCTCGGCAGCCCCAGCATTTT. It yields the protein CAWSQGARQPQHF. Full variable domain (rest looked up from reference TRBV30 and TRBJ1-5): SQTIHQWPATLVQPVGSPLSLECTVEGTSNPNLYWYRQAAGRGLQLLFYSVGIGQISSEVPQNLSASRPQDRQFILSSKKLLLSDSGFYLCAWSQGARQPQHFGDGTRLSIL.

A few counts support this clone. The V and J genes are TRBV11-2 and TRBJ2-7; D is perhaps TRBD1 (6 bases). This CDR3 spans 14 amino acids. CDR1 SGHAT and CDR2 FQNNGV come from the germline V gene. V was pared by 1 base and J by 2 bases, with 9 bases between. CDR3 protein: CASSLGAGAYEQYF. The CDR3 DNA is TGTGCCAGCAGCTTAGGCGCAGGGGCCTACGAGCAGTACTTC.

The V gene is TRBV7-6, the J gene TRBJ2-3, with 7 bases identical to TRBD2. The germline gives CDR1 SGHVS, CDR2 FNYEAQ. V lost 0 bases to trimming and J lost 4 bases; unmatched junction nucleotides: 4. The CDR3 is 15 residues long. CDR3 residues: CASSLATGLSDTQYF. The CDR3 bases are TGTGCCAGCAGCTTAGCGACGGGACTATCAGATACGCAGTATTTT.

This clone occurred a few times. CDR3 DNA sequence: TGTGCTAGTGGTTTGGGCCTATCCTACAATGAGCAGTTCTTC. As protein: CASGLGLSYNEQFF. J is TRBJ2-1 and V is TRBV12-5; no clear D. CDR1 LGHNT and CDR2 FRNRAP come from the germline V gene. V lost 1 base to trimming and J lost 1 base, with 5 bases between them. The length of the CDR3 is 14 residues.

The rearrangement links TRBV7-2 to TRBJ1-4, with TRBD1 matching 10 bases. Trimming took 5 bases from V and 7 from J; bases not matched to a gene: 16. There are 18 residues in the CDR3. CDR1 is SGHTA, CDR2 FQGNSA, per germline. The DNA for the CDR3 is TGTGCCAGCAGCCACTACTTGACAGGGGGCGGTAGCGGTGAAAAACTGTTTTTT. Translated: CASSHYLTGGGSGEKLFF.

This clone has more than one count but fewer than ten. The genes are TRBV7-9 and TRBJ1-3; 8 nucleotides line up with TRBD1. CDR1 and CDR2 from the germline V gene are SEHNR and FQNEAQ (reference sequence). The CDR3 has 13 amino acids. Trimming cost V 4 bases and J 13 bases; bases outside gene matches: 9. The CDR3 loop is CASSSFDRGVIYF. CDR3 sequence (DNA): TGTGCCAGCAGCTCTTTTGACAGGGGTGTAATATATTTT.

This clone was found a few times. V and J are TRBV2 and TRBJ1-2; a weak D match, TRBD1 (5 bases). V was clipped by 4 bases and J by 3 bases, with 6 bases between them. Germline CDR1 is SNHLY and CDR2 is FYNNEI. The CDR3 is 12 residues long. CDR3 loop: CASSARDYGYTF. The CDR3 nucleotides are TGTGCCAGCAGTGCCAGGGACTATGGCTACACCTTC.